The next 27 T cell receptor beta chains were all read from a single sample in a study of T cell responses to AZD1222 COVID-19 vaccine. Clones were sequenced by immunoSEQ multiplex PCR, and TCRdb holds only the in-frame ones, with some missing. The sample shows 90,000 to 120,000 clones, 92% of them seen only once. The source was peripheral blood, collected 28 days after the second AZD1222 dose. The receptors stem from an adult who received the AZD1222 COVID-19 vaccine.

As to this clone: Relative to the germline gene, one junction end is altered; a read error may explain this. For the CDR3, the DNA is TGTGCCAGCGGCTTGGGCGTAGTGGGTCAGCCCCAGCATTTT. Protein sequence: CASGLGVVGQPQHF. The chain combines TRBV7-9 with TRBJ1-5, with D unclear. CDR1 is SEHNR and CDR2 is FQNEAQ in the germline V gene (reference sequence). CDR3 length equals 14 residues. Complete variable domain (other parts from reference TRBV7-9 and TRBJ1-5): DTGVSQNPRHKITKRGQNVTFRCDPISEHNRLYWYRQTLGQGPEFLTYFQNEAQLEKSRLLSDRFSAERPKGSFSTLEIQRTEQGDSAMYLCASGLGVVGQPQHFGDGTRLSIL.

The gene calls are TRBV19 and TRBJ2-2; D remains ambiguous. Germline V gene data show CDR1 as LNHDA and CDR2 as SQIVND (reference sequence). Between the trimmed V and J ends, which lost 4 bases and 1 base, there was a span of 7 bases. This CDR3 spans 14 amino acids. The CDR3 bases are TGTGCCAGTAGTAATGCCGAGAACACCGGGGAGCTGTTTTTT. Translation gives CASSNAENTGELFF.

This clone has a single count. The rearrangement uses TRBV9 and TRBJ1-2, with 7 bases aligning to TRBD1. V gave up 7 bases and J gave up 6 bases; unmatched junction bases: 15. The CDR3 is 15 residues long. The germline CDR1 and CDR2 sequences are SGDLS and YYNGEE. This chain's CDR3 is CASRNRGNLINGYTF. CDR3 sequence (DNA): TGTGCCAGCCGCAACAGGGGAAATCTAATCAATGGCTACACCTTC. Combining the CDR3 with reference TRBV9 and TRBJ1-2 gives the whole variable domain DSGVTQTPKHLITATGQRVTLRCSPRSGDLSVYWYQQSLDQGLQFLIQYYNGEERAKGNILERFSAQQFPDLHSELNLSSLELGDSALYFCASRNRGNLINGYTFGSGTRLTVV.

The chain links TRBV2 to TRBJ1-3, with D unresolved. This CDR3 has 16 amino acids. Trimming cost V 3 bases and J 0 bases, with 12 bases left between them. CDR1 and CDR2 from the germline V gene are SNHLY and FYNNEI. CDR3 bases: TGTGCCAGCAGTGAGGTCGAAGGGAGCTCTGGAAACACCATATATTTT. Protein product: CASSEVEGSSGNTIYF. Combining the CDR3 with reference TRBV2 and TRBJ1-3 gives the whole variable domain EPEVTQTPSHQVTQMGQEVILRCVPISNHLYFYWYRQILGQKVEFLVSFYNNEISEKSEIFDDQFSVERPDGSNFTLKIRSTKLEDSAMYFCASSEVEGSSGNTIYFGEGSWLTVV.

By proportion, this clone is medium-sized. Other DNA sequences within the sample encode an identical CDR3. The chain uses TRBV14 and TRBJ2-7, with 7 bases fitting TRBD2. Trimming cost V 0 bases and J 2 bases; bases outside gene matches: 4. This CDR3 is built from 15 residues. CDR1 and CDR2 from the germline V gene are SGHDN and FVKESK. CDR3 DNA: TGTGCCAGCAGCCAAGACAGCGGGACGGCCTACGAGCAGTACTTC. It encodes CASSQDSGTAYEQYF.

V gene TRBV19 combines with J gene TRBJ2-1; maybe TRBD1 (6 bases). Between the trimmed V and J ends, which lost 4 bases and 14 bases, there was a span of 15 bases. This CDR3 comprises 12 residues. Germline loops: CDR1 LNHDA, CDR2 SQIVND (reference sequence). The DNA for the CDR3 is TGTGCCAGTAGTACTAAAACAGGGTATAAGTTCTTC. As protein: CASSTKTGYKFF. Full variable domain (outside the CDR3, taken from reference TRBV19 and TRBJ2-1): DGGITQSPKYLFRKEGQNVTLSCEQNLNHDAMYWYRQDPGQGLRLIYYSQIVNDFQKGDIAEGYSVSREKKESFPLTVTSAQKNPTAFYLCASSTKTGYKFFGPGTRLTVL.

CDR3 DNA sequence: TGTGCCAGAAGACTACGTGAGGCCGTCTACACTGAAGCTTTCTTT. Translating gives CARRLREAVYTEAFF. The chain recombines TRBV5-3 with TRBJ1-1; D not certain. TRBV5-3 is known as an ORF, though its function is uncertain. V was trimmed by 5 bases and J by 3 bases, leaving 17 bases between them. The CDR3 spans 15 residues.

This chain links TRBV5-5 with TRBJ2-7; 8 positions match TRBD1. The CDR3 runs 15 residues. Germline V lookup: CDR1 SGHKS, CDR2 YYEKEE (reference sequence). Trimming removed 3 bases from V and 3 bases from J; junction bases left unmatched: 8. Here the CDR3 DNA reads TGTGCCAGCAGCTCCCGGAGACAGGGGATCTACGAGCAGTACTTC. It specifies CASSSRRQGIYEQYF.

This clone was detected once. The chain recombines TRBV5-4 with TRBJ2-3; D is possibly TRBD1 (7 bases). V was pared by 0 bases and J by 5 bases, with 13 bases between. CDR3 length: 15 amino acids. CDR1 and CDR2 from the germline V gene are SGHNT and YYREEE (reference sequence). This chain's CDR3 is CASSLAGGLGDTQYF. The CDR3 DNA follows: TGTGCCAGCAGCTTGGCAGGGGGGCTTGGAGATACGCAGTATTTT.

The table lists this clone with a count of one. The rearrangement links TRBV12-3 or TRBV12-4 to TRBJ1-1; D not resolved. The CDR3 has 13 residues. V was clipped by 6 bases and J by 0 bases, with 8 bases between them. The CDR3 region is CASSLKMNTEAFF. The DNA for the CDR3 is TGTGCCAGCAGCCTCAAAATGAACACTGAAGCTTTCTTT.

This chain connects TRBV7-9 to TRBJ2-1; 8 nucleotides line up with TRBD2. Trimming cost V 4 bases and J 8 bases; bases outside gene matches: 4. The CDR3 covers 13 residues. The germline CDR1 and CDR2 sequences are SEHNR and FQNEAQ (reference sequence). Here the CDR3 DNA reads TGTGCCAGCAGCTCGTCGGGGGGGCATGAGCAGTTCTTC. This gives the protein CASSSSGGHEQFF. Full variable domain (remainder filled in from reference TRBV7-9 and TRBJ2-1): DTGVSQNPRHKITKRGQNVTFRCDPISEHNRLYWYRQTLGQGPEFLTYFQNEAQLEKSRLLSDRFSAERPKGSFSTLEIQRTEQGDSAMYLCASSSSGGHEQFFGPGTRLTVL.

The chain employs TRBV19 and TRBJ1-5; D is unresolved. The length of the CDR3 is 13 residues. Germline V CDR1 and CDR2: LNHDA, SQIVND (reference sequence). V was trimmed by 2 bases and J by 5 bases, leaving 7 bases between them. The CDR3 coding sequence is TGTGCCAGTAGTATATTGAGGGATCAGCCCCAGCATTTT. Translation: CASSILRDQPQHF. Supplemented by reference TRBV19 and TRBJ1-5, the full variable domain reads DGGITQSPKYLFRKEGQNVTLSCEQNLNHDAMYWYRQDPGQGLRLIYYSQIVNDFQKGDIAEGYSVSREKKESFPLTVTSAQKNPTAFYLCASSILRDQPQHFGDGTRLSIL.

The table lists this clone with a count of one. V and J are TRBV19 and TRBJ1-1; D unclear. This CDR3 has 13 amino acids. In germline, CDR1 is LNHDA, CDR2 SQIVND (reference sequence). Trimming stripped 3 bases from V and 7 bases from J, with 12 bases between. As DNA, the CDR3 is TGTGCCAGTAGTATCAACTTAGTGCGTGAAGCTTTCTTT. Residues: CASSINLVREAFF.

This clone has just one count. The chain couples TRBV2 to TRBJ1-5; no clear D gene. The CDR3 loop spans 12 amino acids. Germline V lookup: CDR1 SNHLY, CDR2 FYNNEI. Trimming took off 6 bases at V and 5 bases at J, with 8 bases between the two ends. The CDR3 region is CASRHGDQPQHF. DNA of the CDR3: TGTGCCAGCAGACACGGCGATCAGCCCCAGCATTTT.

The CDR3 DNA reads as TGTGCCAGCAGCTCTTCGGCATTCTCGCCCCAGCATTTT. This sequence encodes CASSSSAFSPQHF. The chain joins TRBV7-3 to TRBJ1-5; unclear D gene. CDR1 and CDR2 (germline): SGHTA, FQGTGA. With 4 bases removed from V and 9 bases from J, the gap between germline ends came to 13 bases. CDR3 length: 13 amino acids.

As DNA, the CDR3 is TGTGCCAGCAGCTTCCGACTAGCGGGGGGGCTTAATGAGCAGTTCTTC. Translated: CASSFRLAGGLNEQFF. The chain uses TRBV9 and TRBJ2-1; 14 bases fit TRBD2. The CDR3 has 16 residues. J was trimmed by 7 bases and V by 4 bases; bases with no gene match: 7. Germline values: CDR1 SGDLS, CDR2 YYNGEE.

This chain uses TRBV5-1 with TRBJ2-2; 7 bases map to TRBD2. From germline, CDR1 is SGHRS and CDR2 YFSETQ. This CDR3 has 17 residues. Unmatched junction bases numbered 5, after V lost 0 bases and J lost 0 bases. DNA of the CDR3: TGCGCCAGCAGCTTGGTTCGGGGGGTTTCGAACACCGGGGAGCTGTTTTTT. This translates into CASSLVRGVSNTGELFF.

The chain links TRBV6-2 or TRBV6-3 to TRBJ2-1; possibly TRBD1 or TRBD2 for D (5 bases each). V lost 6 bases, J lost 0 bases, and 18 bases lay in between. The length of the CDR3 is 17 residues. Germline lookup yields CDR1 MNHEY and CDR2 SVGEGT. CDR3 sequence reads: CASSPPTAESSYNEQFF. The CDR3 DNA reads TGTGCCAGCAGCCCTCCGACAGCGGAGAGCTCCTACAATGAGCAGTTCTTC.

The rearrangement uses TRBV18 and TRBJ1-4; 7 nucleotides match TRBD1. The V gene end was trimmed by 4 bases and the J gene end by 8 bases; junction bases not matched to a gene: 10. Per the germline V gene, CDR1 is KGHSH and CDR2 is LQKENI. CDR3 length: 15 amino acids. CDR3 nucleotides: TGTGCCAGCTCACGAAACAGGGGTTCGAACGAAAAACTGTTTTTT. Residues: CASSRNRGSNEKLFF.

This rearrangement joins TRBV5-1 to TRBJ1-1; D is unresolved. The CDR3 runs 14 residues. CDR1 is SGHRS, CDR2 YFSETQ, per germline. Trimming took off 0 bases at V and 1 base at J, with 7 bases between the two ends. CDR3 coding DNA: TGCGCCAGCAGCTTGGAGGGCAGGAACACTGAAGCTTTCTTT. It translates to CASSLEGRNTEAFF.

The J gene is TRBJ2-5, the V gene TRBV5-4; D is perhaps TRBD1 (5 bases). Trimming took off 0 bases at V and 2 bases at J, with 11 bases between the two ends. This CDR3 region has 15 residues. In germline, CDR1 is SGHNT, CDR2 YYREEE (reference sequence). The CDR3 nucleotides are TGTGCCAGCAGCTTGGGACAGAATAATCAAGAGACCCAGTACTTC. It is translated as CASSLGQNNQETQYF.

This rearrangement joins TRBV7-9 to TRBJ2-1; D is unclear. The CDR3 length is 15 residues. V was cut by 2 bases and J by 6 bases, with 14 bases left in between. Germline-derived CDR1 and CDR2 are SEHNR and FQNEAQ (reference sequence). CDR3 nucleotide sequence: TGTGCCAGCAGCTTAACGGACCCCCCGGCCAATGAGCAGTTCTTC. It is translated as CASSLTDPPANEQFF.

The chain combines TRBV7-6 with TRBJ2-7; TRBD2 matches at 10 bases. The CDR3 sequence is 14 residues long. V gave up 5 bases and J gave up 3 bases; unmatched junction bases: 4. Germline assignment: CDR1 SGHVS and CDR2 FNYEAQ. CDR3 nucleotides: TGTGCCAGCAGCCGTAGCGGGGGGAGCTACGAGCAGTACTTC. Translated, it gives CASSRSGGSYEQYF.

The V call is TRBV6-5, the J call TRBJ1-6, with D maybe TRBD1 (5 bases). With 6 bases removed from V and 9 bases from J, the gap between germline ends came to 18 bases. This CDR3 contains 15 residues. Germline V gene data show CDR1 as MNHEY and CDR2 as SVGAGI. CDR3 sequence reads: CASRQGSGLGSPLHF. The CDR3 nucleotides read TGTGCCAGCAGGCAGGGATCCGGGCTCGGTTCACCCCTCCACTTT.

The V call is TRBV11-2, the J call TRBJ2-1, with D possibly matching TRBD2 (6 bases). The CDR3 loop spans 13 amino acids. Deletions cut 10 bases from V and 0 bases from J, with 10 bases between. The germline V gene encodes CDR1 SGHAT and CDR2 FQNNGV. DNA for the CDR3: TGTGCCACCGGGAGTAGCTCCTACAATGAGCAGTTCTTC. It specifies CATGSSSYNEQFF.

This sequence joins TRBV19 and TRBJ1-1; tentatively, D is TRBD1 (6 bases). V lost 5 bases, J lost 8 bases, and 15 bases lay in between. CDR1 is LNHDA and CDR2 is SQIVND in the germline V gene (reference sequence). CDR3 length: 13 residues. The CDR3 region has the DNA TGTGCCAGTAGTTGGTCCAGGGGCAGGGAAGCTTTCTTT. This encodes CASSWSRGREAFF.

The rearrangement joins TRBV6-4 to TRBJ2-1, with 11 bases aligning to TRBD2. Germline CDR1 reads MRHNA; CDR2 reads SNTAGT. J lost 8 bases, V lost 5 bases, and 11 bases had no gene match. The CDR3 contains 16 residues. The CDR3: CASSLLAGEIHDEQFF. The CDR3 DNA reads as TGTGCCAGCAGTTTACTAGCGGGGGAAATCCACGATGAGCAGTTCTTC.